Following are 19 T cell receptor beta chains from one sample sequenced in a study of cytomegalovirus exposure and HLA in healthy donors. The PCR used 60 Vbeta and 13 Jbeta primers. Profiling relied on immunoSEQ multiplex PCR, and the TCRdb table lists in-frame clones only, not all of them. The sample yields about 110,000 clones, about 70% seen once. The specimen sequenced was PBMCs. All receptors derive from a woman aged 45-65 years in good health and CMV-seropositive.

The rearrangement links TRBV19 to TRBJ2-3; TRBD1 matches 9 bases. The CDR3 is made up of 15 amino acids. J gave up 3 bases and V 1 base, and 2 bases lay outside the gene matches. The germline V gene has CDR1 LNHDA and CDR2 SQIVND (reference sequence). CDR3 bases: TGTGCCAGTAGTATAGGGGACAGGGATACAGATACGCAGTATTTT. Its translation is CASSIGDRDTDTQYF.

The chain is built from TRBV19 and TRBJ2-1, with 9 bases aligning to TRBD1. This CDR3 is 15 amino acids long. V shed 4 bases and J 7 bases; nucleotides not matched to a gene: 8. Germline loops: CDR1 LNHDA, CDR2 SQIVND (reference sequence). DNA for the CDR3: TGTGCCAGTAGTAGACGGGACAGGGAAATGAATGAGCAGTTCTTC. Encoded protein: CASSRRDREMNEQFF.

This clone was counted once. This chain uses TRBV6-5 with TRBJ2-7, with D tentatively TRBD1 (5 bases). The V and J ends lost 6 bases and 2 bases respectively, with 11 bases between them. The CDR3 loop spans 13 amino acids. The germline V gene has CDR1 MNHEY and CDR2 SVGAGI. DNA for the CDR3: TGTGCCAGCAGCCACATACAGGCCTACGAGCAGTACTTC. Its protein product is CASSHIQAYEQYF.

This clone was seen a handful of times. This chain joins TRBV6-6 and TRBJ1-4, with 8 positions matching TRBD1. Germline V CDR1 and CDR2: MNHNY, SVGAGI (reference sequence). V was clipped by 7 bases and J by 7 bases; unmatched bases: 8. CDR3 length equals 14 residues. In nucleotides, the CDR3 is TGTGCCAGCACCCAGGACAGGGTCTCTGAAAAACTGTTTTTT. Translation gives CASTQDRVSEKLFF.

The chain employs TRBV7-2 and TRBJ1-4, with D possibly TRBD1 on 5 matching bases. Germline V gene lookup returns CDR1 SGHTA and CDR2 FQGNSA. CDR3 length: 14 amino acids. The V end was cut by 6 bases, the J end by 7 bases, with 15 bases between. The CDR3 coding sequence is TGTGCCAGCAGGCGCGGGGGGAGGGGTGAAAAACTGTTTTTT. Amino acids: CASRRGGRGEKLFF.

The genes are TRBV7-2 and TRBJ1-2; tentatively, D is TRBD1 (6 bases). V lost 3 bases to trimming and J lost 8 bases, with 22 bases between them. Germline V CDR1 and CDR2: SGHTA, FQGNSA. The CDR3 totals 16 residues. The CDR3 sequence is CASSFRGGEARDGYTF. CDR3 in DNA: TGTGCCAGCAGCTTTAGGGGGGGGGAGGCACGGGACGGCTACACCTTC.

J is TRBJ1-5 and V is TRBV6-6; D is undetermined. V lost 7 bases to trimming and J lost 0 bases, with 16 bases between them. Germline loops: CDR1 MNHNY, CDR2 SVGAGI (reference sequence). CDR3 length: 16 residues. The CDR3 loop reads CASMMNTPYSNQPQHF. CDR3 nucleotides: TGTGCCAGCATGATGAACACACCTTATAGCAATCAGCCCCAGCATTTT.

This chain links TRBV27 with TRBJ1-5; the D is unclear. Trimming stripped 3 bases from V and 6 bases from J, with 9 bases between. The germline gives CDR1 MNHEY, CDR2 SMNVEV (reference sequence). The CDR3 totals 13 residues. As DNA, the CDR3 is TGTGCCAGCAGTTTTCAGGCATTTCAGCCCCAGCATTTT. Translated, it gives CASSFQAFQPQHF.

The chain links TRBV11-2 to TRBJ2-5, with a weak D call TRBD2 (6 bases). This CDR3 has 15 amino acids. Germline assignment: CDR1 SGHAT and CDR2 FQNNGV. V shed 6 bases and J shed 5 bases, with 19 bases lying between them. CDR3 protein: CASRYKAGSQETQYF. The CDR3 nucleotides are TGTGCCAGCAGATACAAAGCCGGGAGCCAGGAGACCCAGTACTTC.

The V call is TRBV5-1, the J call TRBJ2-6; D is unclear. V was clipped by 2 bases and J by 0 bases, with 12 bases between them. In germline, CDR1 is SGHRS, CDR2 YFSETQ. The CDR3 runs to 17 residues. The CDR3 here is CASSFRSESSGANVLTF. For the CDR3, the DNA is TGCGCCAGCAGCTTCAGATCAGAAAGCTCTGGGGCCAACGTCCTGACTTTC.

This clone was counted a few times. This sequence joins TRBV29-1 and TRBJ1-4; no reliable D call. Germline lookup yields CDR1 SQVTM and CDR2 ANQGSEA. The V gene lost 0 bases and the J gene lost 5 bases, with 13 bases spanning the gap. The CDR3 is made up of 15 amino acids. The CDR3 spells CSVEDLRPLNEKLFF. CDR3 coding DNA: TGCAGCGTTGAAGATCTGAGGCCCTTAAATGAAAAACTGTTTTTT.

In its sample, this clone was seen a few times. The J gene is TRBJ2-5, the V gene TRBV6-5; TRBD2 matches at 8 bases. The germline V gene encodes CDR1 MNHEY and CDR2 SVGAGI. The CDR3 is 13 residues long. J lost 1 base, V lost 11 bases, and 6 bases had no gene match. CDR3 in amino acids: CAAGGAVQETQYF. The CDR3 bases are TGTGCCGCCGGGGGGGCCGTCCAAGAGACCCAGTACTTC.

This clone was counted once. The junction shows a germline mismatch at one end, possibly a read error. V usage is TRBV7-7 and J usage is TRBJ2-1, with 9 bases matching TRBD2. Germline V lookup: CDR1 SSHAT, CDR2 FNYEAQ (reference sequence). The CDR3 spans 14 residues. CDR3 sequence reads: CASSLGVAGAEQFF. CDR3 DNA sequence: TGTGCTAGCAGCTTAGGAGTAGCGGGGGCCGAGCAGTTCTTC.

The genes are TRBV7-9 and TRBJ1-2; no clear D. Trimming cost V 1 base and J 8 bases, with 14 bases left between them. Per the germline V gene, CDR1 is SEHNR and CDR2 is FQNEAQ (reference sequence). This CDR3 is 14 amino acids long. The CDR3 loop is CASSLGIAILGYTF. The CDR3 DNA reads TGTGCCAGCAGCTTAGGAATCGCGATTTTAGGCTACACCTTC.

The chain uses TRBV19 and TRBJ2-7, with 9 bases lining up with TRBD1. This CDR3 spans 15 amino acids. The junction had 3 bases not matched to a gene; V was cut back by 2 bases and J by 1 base. CDR1 LNHDA and CDR2 SQIVND come from the germline V gene (reference sequence). CDR3 in DNA: TGTGCCAGTAGTATATCCGGGACAGGGTCCTACGAGCAGTACTTC. Translating it yields CASSISGTGSYEQYF.

The CDR3 region has the DNA TGTGCCAGCACCAAGGAGCCCTCCTACAATGAGCAGTTCTTC. Translating gives CASTKEPSYNEQFF. This chain connects TRBV2 to TRBJ2-1; no firm D call. In germline, CDR1 is SNHLY, CDR2 FYNNEI. This CDR3 is 14 amino acids long. Between the trimmed V and J ends, which lost 7 bases and 0 bases, there was a span of 10 bases.

The V and J genes are TRBV29-1 and TRBJ2-1; tentatively, D is TRBD1 (6 bases). V lost 4 bases, J lost 3 bases, and 19 bases lay in between. The CDR3 is made up of 16 amino acids. Per the germline V gene, CDR1 is SQVTM and CDR2 is ANQGSEA. The CDR3, as DNA: TGCAGCGTTGGTCTTACAAGGGGGAGAATCTACAATGAGCAGTTCTTC. This gives the protein CSVGLTRGRIYNEQFF.

This clone was seen only once. The rearrangement links TRBV4-3 to TRBJ2-2; 8 bases agree with TRBD2. The CDR3 totals 17 residues. The ends lost 2 bases at V and 2 bases at J; junction bases unmatched: 7. Germline V gene data show CDR1 as LGHNA and CDR2 as YSLEER. CDR3 loop: CASSQRAGAPNTGELFF. The DNA for the CDR3 is TGCGCCAGCAGCCAACGAGCGGGGGCCCCTAACACCGGGGAGCTGTTTTTT.

The chain employs TRBV14 and TRBJ1-4; no clear D gene. The CDR3 contains 14 residues. Germline V gene sequence: CDR1 SGHDN, CDR2 FVKESK. Trimming took off 2 bases at V and 4 bases at J, with 8 bases between the two ends. CDR3 residues: CASSQTVFNEKLFF. In DNA form, the CDR3 reads TGTGCCAGCAGCCAAACGGTGTTTAATGAAAAACTGTTTTTT.